The 9 T cell receptor beta chains listed next were all sequenced from one sample in a study of T cells in Graves' hyperthyroidism and ophthalmopathy. Amplified TCR beta CDR3 regions came from RNA transcripts. A first-round RT-PCR of the TCR CDR3 used the HTBI primer set. MiXCR, applied by TCRdb to the multiplex PCR reads, yields one record per CDR3 protein. Of a few hundred thousand distinct CDR3 sequences detected, roughly an eighth appear once; the ten largest clones hold 5.3%. The sample consisted of blood. Every receptor here comes from a woman under 30 with Graves' hyperthyroidism.

This clonotype showed up just a few times. This sequence joins TRBV18 and TRBJ2-2, with 8 bases identical to TRBD1. CDR3 length: 15 amino acids. Looked up from germline, CDR1 is KGHSH and CDR2 is LQKENI. V trimming: 2 bases; J trimming: 4 bases; junction bases outside the gene matches: 3. CDR3 DNA sequence: TGTGCCAGCTCACCAGCGACAGGGGTCACCGGGGAGCTGTTTTTT. Translation gives CASSPATGVTGELFF. Full variable domain (rest looked up from reference TRBV18 and TRBJ2-2): NAGVMQNPRHLVRRRGQEARLRCSPMKGHSHVYWYRQLPEEGLKFMVYLQKENIIDESGMPKERFSAEFPKEGPSILRIQQVVRGDSAAYFCASSPATGVTGELFFGEGSRLTVL.

This clonotype was seen a few times. The gene calls are TRBV6-1 and TRBJ1-2, with 8 bases that match TRBD1. V gave up 7 bases and J gave up 2 bases; unmatched junction bases: 12. The CDR3 is made up of 16 amino acids. Germline assignment: CDR1 MNHNS and CDR2 SASEGT. The CDR3 here is CASKSELQGVNYGYTF. The CDR3 nucleotides read TGTGCCAGCAAATCTGAGTTACAGGGGGTGAACTATGGCTACACCTTC.

This clonotype was observed many times. The rearrangement links TRBV7-3 to TRBJ2-4; 7 bases match TRBD1. The CDR3 is made up of 14 amino acids. The V and J ends lost 4 bases and 9 bases, in that order; junction bases with no gene match: 9. Germline-derived CDR1 and CDR2 are SGHTA and FQGTGA. CDR3 region: CASSSLGTDSIQYF. The CDR3 bases are TGTGCCAGCAGCTCACTGGGGACAGATAGCATTCAGTACTTC.

This chain connects TRBV7-9 to TRBJ1-2; D call uncertain. This CDR3 region has 18 residues. Germline CDR1 is SEHNR and CDR2 is FQNEAQ (reference sequence). V lost 3 bases and J lost 0, with 20 bases in between. CDR3 coding DNA: TGTGCCAGCAGCTTTGGGCACGGGGTAGAGGGCTCTAACTATGGCTACACCTTC. Translation gives CASSFGHGVEGSNYGYTF.

In the case of this clonotype: Just one base apart from a much larger clone, this may be a read error. This chain links TRBV3-1 with TRBJ1-6; D uncertain. Germline lookup yields CDR1 LGHDT and CDR2 YNNKEL (reference sequence). The CDR3 runs to 13 residues. CDR3 coding DNA: TGTGCCAGCCGCCAAGGACCCAATTCACCCCTCCACTTT. Translating gives CASRQGPNSPLHF.

This clonotype has at least ten counts. The chain recombines TRBV5-5 with TRBJ2-5; 11 nucleotides align to TRBD1. Losses at the gene ends were 4 bases for V and 5 bases for J; bases not matched to a gene: 10. The CDR3 covers 16 residues. Germline lookup yields CDR1 SGHKS and CDR2 YYEKEE (reference sequence). CDR3 sequence reads: CASSGGTGGAGETQYF. The CDR3 coding sequence is TGTGCCAGCAGCGGGGGGACAGGGGGTGCGGGTGAGACCCAGTACTTC.

The genes are TRBV29-1 and TRBJ2-1, with TRBD1 matching 9 bases. The germline V gene has CDR1 SQVTM and CDR2 ANQGSEA. Trimming took 4 bases from V and 7 from J; bases not matched to a gene: 14. The CDR3 is 16 residues long. The DNA of the CDR3 is TGCAGCGTTGGGGGGACCGGGACAGGGCCCACTAATGAGCAGTTCTTC. Protein product: CSVGGTGTGPTNEQFF.

The rearrangement joins TRBV28 to TRBJ2-7; TRBD2 agrees at 13 bases. The germline V gene encodes CDR1 MDHEN and CDR2 SYDVKM. V was pared by 5 bases and J by 6 bases, with 7 bases of the junction left unmatched. This CDR3 is built from 15 residues. CDR3 sequence reads: CASSPLTSGRSEQYF. The DNA for the CDR3 is TGTGCCAGCAGTCCTCTGACTAGCGGGAGGAGCGAGCAGTACTTC. Complete variable domain (other parts from reference TRBV28 and TRBJ2-7): DVKVTQSSRYLVKRTGEKVFLECVQDMDHENMFWYRQDPGLGLRLIYFSYDVKMKEKGDIPEGYSVSREKKERFSLILESASTNQTSMYLCASSPLTSGRSEQYFGPGTRLTVT.

This chain connects TRBV20-1 to TRBJ2-7; D unclear. V gave up 6 bases and J gave up 0 bases, with 21 bases separating them. The CDR3 contains 16 residues. Germline V gene sequence: CDR1 DFQATT, CDR2 SNEGSKA (reference sequence). This CDR3 is CSAYASGWRSSYEQYF. CDR3 DNA sequence: TGCAGTGCCTACGCCTCGGGCTGGCGAAGCTCCTACGAGCAGTACTTC.